Sequencing of this T cell receptor beta chain was carried out in a study of post-analysis software for immune sequencing data. Across the study: Recorded disease courses covered relapsing-remitting, secondary progressive and progressive-relapsing multiple sclerosis. Some patients had no subtype annotation. Study outcomes and limitations: Same-batch samples co-clustered strongly by F measure. There were roughly 5 TRBV segments more frequent in patients than controls, and TRBV5-6, TRBV5-1 and TRBV20-1 were among them.

Unique molecular identifiers had been added to the TCR beta cDNA libraries. cDNA molecules numbering roughly 500,000 came from roughly 1 to 10 million T cells. TCRdb re-analysed the PCR reads in MiXCR, keeping a single row per CDR3 protein. Here the sample spans about 400,000 distinct CDR3 sequences, about a third being singletons. Concerning this clonotype: Its target is unknown.

V was clipped by 2 bases and J by 6 bases, with 12 bases between them. Germline V gene lookup returns CDR1 SGHRS and CDR2 YFSETQ. This CDR3 spans 15 amino acids. This receptor was identified in a girl between 10 and 17 years old with multiple sclerosis. Sequencing was done on a sample of blood. The chain employs TRBV5-1 and TRBJ1-6, with a weak D call TRBD1 (6 bases). The CDR3 loop is CASSLTGTRNSPLHF. The DNA of the CDR3 is TGCGCCAGCAGCTTAACAGGGACCCGTAATTCACCCCTCCACTTT.